The sequence of this T cell receptor (beta chain) was determined in a study of blood T cells in healthy people across ages (dated by TCRdb to between 2014 and 2016). The study in broad terms: In model experiments, roughly one uniquely barcoded TCR beta cDNA molecule per two T cells was captured by template switching. Using deep sequencing normalized with unique cDNA molecular identifiers, the study measured how TCR beta repertoire diversity changes with age. The donors were split into four age groups: young (average 16 years), middle-aged (roughly 39), aged (62) and long-lived (roughly 77). Donors of different ages were randomly distributed across sequencing lanes to avoid experimental bias. For two donors (one aged 18 to 30 and one aged 80 or older), the study analyzed two additional independent replicas of 1 million unique cDNA reads from the same blood draw.

With respect to this clonotype: Its cognate antigen has yet to be identified. One base away there is no much larger clone; base qualities are not given.

The paper's findings and limits, for the study overall: Total diversity estimates from one million sequenced T cells were considered lower bounds and underestimates. Because profiling used bulk unsorted PBMCs, naive and antigen-experienced compartments could not be compared conclusively. Compared with the aged group, the long-lived group had more naive CD4+ T cells, fewer expanded clones and increased TCR diversity, suggesting age selection. Because the CMV infection status of the donors was unknown, age-related changes in expanded clonotypes may potentially have been confounded. A strong correlation was found between observed TCR beta diversity and the percentage of naive T cells measured by flow cytometry. As age increased, observed TCR beta diversity per million T cells dropped in a roughly linear way, and a significant reduction was already evident by age 40.

The donors were roughly 40 Caucasian individuals from Russia, aged roughly 6 to 100 years, who were systemically healthy. Each donor gave ten milliliters of peripheral blood, drawn into EDTA-treated Vacutainer tubes. Ficoll-Paque density-gradient centrifugation was used to isolate PBMCs, with at least 6 million per sample. Trizol reagent was used to extract total RNA from the PBMCs, yielding at least 5 micrograms per sample. Naive CD45RAhigh/CD27high T cell percentages were measured by flow cytometry on a PBMC aliquot from every donor. Library method: 5' RACE. The sequencer listed for this sample is Illumina HiSeq 2500. A second PCR of roughly 7 to 12 cycles was run with a J-beta primer mix and a sample-barcoded 5' primer. Each TCR beta cDNA molecule received a unique molecular identifier from a template-switch 5' adaptor carrying 12 random nucleotides. Each sample yielded at least 2.5 million CDR3-containing paired-end reads. The Mint cDNA synthesis kit, primed by a TRBC-specific oligonucleotide, was used to synthesize first-strand cDNA from all RNA. All cDNA was treated with uracil-DNA glycosylase and then went through a first 18-cycle PCR with the universal primers M1SS and BC2_uni_R. On the study's bioinformatics: For normalization, 1 million high-quality reads were randomly selected from each sample, with every read carrying a distinct molecular identifier. Instead of being binned into consensus sequences, reads with shared molecular identifiers were discarded. CDR3 identification, clonotype clustering and error correction used MiTCR with a Q25 quality threshold and the strictest error-elimination algorithm. A nonparametric unseen species model using Euler transformation provided a lower-bound estimate of total TCR beta diversity. TCRdb reprocessed the public reads (quality trimming at Q25 with fastp, clone calling with MiXCR) and kept in-frame beta chains. Every CDR3 protein is listed once, alongside the most common genes and DNA of its rows. These V and J calls derive from TCRdb rather than the authors' analysis. This sample lists under 800,000 distinct CDR3 sequences; 40% to 45% were detected once. The ten largest clonotypes hold approximately 22% of the sample.

The sequence was collected from a woman in her fifties or sixties in good health. Sequenced: blood.

The CDR3 reads as follows: CASIEWGNEQFF. In nucleotide form, the sequence is TGTGCCAGCATCGAGTGGGGCAATGAGCAGTTCTTC. The sequence links TRBV6-1 to TRBJ2-1, with no confident D gene call. The germline V gene yields MNHNS for CDR1 and SASEGT for CDR2. The CDR3 contains 12 residues, cysteine and phenylalanine counted. The CDR3 DNA has 36 bases and is translated from base 1. V loses 7 bases of germline sequence and J loses 6 bases, and the interval between the two ends is 10 bases.